Each of the 18 T cell receptor beta chains below was sequenced from the same sample in a study of shared clonotypes between healthy human individuals. CD45RO-negative CD8 cells positively selected for CCR7 made up the naive population, which excluded terminally differentiated effector memory CD45RA+ cells. The table came from immunoSEQ multiplex PCR; TCRdb's copy has only in-frame clones and leaves some out. The sample includes over 800,000 clones, around 92% of them seen just once. The sample consisted of naive CD8+ T cells sorted from blood. These receptor sequences come from a man under 40 in good health.

The chain has TRBV10-2 and TRBJ2-2, with D possibly matching TRBD1 (5 bases). The V end lost 10 bases, the J end lost 0 bases, and 18 bases lay between the germline ends. This CDR3 contains 16 residues. Per the germline V gene, CDR1 is WSHSY and CDR2 is SAAADI. The CDR3 reads CATRDSKKPNTGELFF. The CDR3 bases are TGCGCCACCAGGGATTCGAAGAAACCGAACACCGGGGAGCTGTTTTTT.

This chain joins TRBV11-2 and TRBJ2-2; 7 bases match TRBD2. Germline-derived CDR1 and CDR2 are SGHAT and FQNNGV. This CDR3 spans 17 amino acids. V was pared by 1 base and J by 5 bases, with 10 bases of the junction left unmatched. CDR3 nucleotide sequence: TGTGCCAGCAGCTTAGCTCCGGGGGGAGGGCAGACCGGGGAGCTGTTTTTT. Translating gives CASSLAPGGGQTGELFF.

The V call is TRBV5-5, the J call TRBJ2-3; the match to TRBD1 covers 7 bases. With V trimmed by 2 bases and J by 0 bases, 18 bases remained unmatched. The CDR3 is made up of 20 amino acids. Germline lookup yields CDR1 SGHKS and CDR2 YYEKEE (reference sequence). The CDR3 DNA reads as TGTGCCAGCAGCTTCCCCGCTCTAACCGACAGGGACCAAAGCACAGATACGCAGTATTTT. Its protein product is CASSFPALTDRDQSTDTQYF. Based on the CDR3 plus reference TRBV5-5 and TRBJ2-3, the full variable domain is DAGVTQSPTHLIKTRGQQVTLRCSPISGHKSVSWYQQVLGQGPQFIFQYYEKEERGRGNFPDRFSARQFPNYSSELNVNALLLGDSALYLCASSFPALTDRDQSTDTQYFGPGTRLTVL.

The chain combines TRBV30 with TRBJ2-2; 10 bases are shared with TRBD2. V lost 0 bases, J lost 2 bases, and 3 bases stayed unmatched. CDR3 size: 16 residues. Per germline, CDR1 GTSNPN and CDR2 SVGIG (reference sequence). The CDR3: CAWSVLAGTNTGELFF. CDR3 DNA sequence: TGTGCCTGGAGTGTACTAGCGGGGACCAACACCGGGGAGCTGTTTTTT.

This sequence joins TRBV7-6 and TRBJ2-5; D gene ambiguous. V lost 10 bases and J lost 1, with 7 bases in between. The CDR3 contains 11 residues. Germline CDR1 is SGHVS and CDR2 is FNYEAQ. In nucleotides, the CDR3 is TGTGCCACCTCTTCCCAAGAGACCCAGTACTTC. Amino acid sequence: CATSSQETQYF.

The rearrangement uses TRBV18 and TRBJ2-1; D is tentatively TRBD1 or TRBD2 (9 bases each). The length of the CDR3 is 18 residues. With 6 bases removed from V and 1 base from J, the gap between germline ends came to 22 bases. Germline-derived CDR1 and CDR2 are KGHSH and LQKENI. DNA of the CDR3: TGTGCCAGCTCCGGGGACAGGGATCTAGCGGGATCCTACAATGAGCAGTTCTTC. Residues: CASSGDRDLAGSYNEQFF.

J is TRBJ1-2 and V is TRBV6-5, with D tentatively TRBD1 (5 bases). The V and J ends lost 4 bases and 3 bases respectively, with 15 bases between them. The CDR3 has 15 amino acids. Germline loops: CDR1 MNHEY, CDR2 SVGAGI. The CDR3 nucleotides read TGTGCCAGCAGTTTAGATTTGGGGGATGACTATGGCTACACCTTC. This encodes CASSLDLGDDYGYTF.

The chain employs TRBV28 and TRBJ1-5; D not resolved. The CDR3 consists of 14 residues. The V end was cut by 10 bases, the J end by 0 bases, with 13 bases between. Germline V gene sequence: CDR1 MDHEN, CDR2 SYDVKM. CDR3 bases: TGTGCCACCAACATCTACAATAGCAATCAGCCCCAGCATTTT. It specifies CATNIYNSNQPQHF. Full variable domain (missing parts from reference TRBV28 and TRBJ1-5): DVKVTQSSRYLVKRTGEKVFLECVQDMDHENMFWYRQDPGLGLRLIYFSYDVKMKEKGDIPEGYSVSREKKERFSLILESASTNQTSMYLCATNIYNSNQPQHFGDGTRLSIL.

V and J are TRBV15 and TRBJ2-5; the match to TRBD2 covers 13 bases. The CDR3 sequence is 17 residues long. Per the germline V gene, CDR1 is LNHNV and CDR2 is YYDKDF (reference sequence). V was clipped by 5 bases and J by 5 bases; unmatched bases: 11. CDR3 residues: CATSWLGLAGAGETQYF. The CDR3 DNA sequence: TGTGCCACCAGCTGGCTAGGACTAGCGGGAGCTGGGGAGACCCAGTACTTC.

This chain joins TRBV25-1 and TRBJ2-6; maybe TRBD1 (6 bases). Germline CDR1 reads MGHDK; CDR2 reads SYGVNS. This CDR3 has 16 residues. The V and J ends lost 2 bases and 1 base respectively, with 9 bases between them. The CDR3 region has the DNA TGTGCCAGCAGTGAACGAGACAGGTCTGGGGCCAACGTCCTGACTTTC. It specifies CASSERDRSGANVLTF.

The chain employs TRBV7-9 and TRBJ2-3, with 8 bases that match TRBD1. The CDR3 has 16 amino acids. Per germline, CDR1 SEHNR and CDR2 FQNEAQ (reference sequence). V dropped 4 bases and J dropped 2; count of bases not matched to a gene: 8. CDR3 sequence reads: CASSSRRDRITDTQYF. The CDR3 DNA reads TGTGCCAGCAGCTCGCGGAGGGACAGGATCACAGATACGCAGTATTTT.

The CDR3 region has the DNA TGTGCCAGCAGTTTAATATCGCTGGCAGGGGGCCTGGACACTGAAGCTTTCTTT. This encodes CASSLISLAGGLDTEAFF. The V call is TRBV28, the J call TRBJ1-1; TRBD1 aligns across 8 bases. With 2 bases clipped from V and 3 bases from J, the junction kept 14 bases outside the gene matches. Germline CDR1 reads MDHEN; CDR2 reads SYDVKM. The CDR3 sequence is 18 residues long.

The gene calls are TRBV5-4 and TRBJ2-2; no reliable D call. Germline V gene data show CDR1 as SGHNT and CDR2 as YYREEE (reference sequence). The ends were cut back, 3 bases at V and 3 bases at J, with 15 bases in the middle. This CDR3 spans 16 amino acids. CDR3 in DNA: TGTGCCAGCAGCTCTACCGGGTCCGGCTACACCGGGGAGCTGTTTTTT. Translated: CASSSTGSGYTGELFF.

The chain links TRBV5-1 to TRBJ2-5, with 8 bases identical to TRBD1. The ends lost 3 bases at V and 4 bases at J; junction bases unmatched: 8. Germline CDR1 reads SGHRS; CDR2 reads YFSETQ. The CDR3 is 15 residues long. CDR3 nucleotide sequence: TGCGCCAGCAGCTACCGGACAGGGTTTCGAGAGACCCAGTACTTC. Its translation is CASSYRTGFRETQYF.

The rearrangement joins TRBV7-8 to TRBJ2-2; 10 bases align to TRBD1. The CDR3 runs 18 residues. Germline trimming cut 2 bases from V and 0 bases from J; bases unmatched to any gene: 6. CDR1 SGHVS and CDR2 FQNEAQ come from the germline V gene. CDR3 DNA: TGTGCCAGCAGCTTATTTCCGACAGGGGGCACGAACACCGGGGAGCTGTTTTTT. Amino acid sequence: CASSLFPTGGTNTGELFF.

V gene TRBV5-4 combines with J gene TRBJ2-1; TRBD2 agrees at 7 bases. CDR1 SGHNT and CDR2 YYREEE come from the germline V gene (reference sequence). There are 14 residues in the CDR3. The trim removed 0 bases at V and 7 bases at J, leaving 4 bases unmatched. CDR3 nucleotide sequence: TGTGCCAGCAGCTTGGAGGCGGGAGAAAATGAGCAGTTCTTC. It specifies CASSLEAGENEQFF.

The V gene is TRBV5-1, the J gene TRBJ2-1; TRBD2 matches 8 bases. V lost 0 bases to trimming and J lost 8 bases; unmatched junction nucleotides: 7. The CDR3 has 15 amino acids. Germline V lookup: CDR1 SGHRS, CDR2 YFSETQ. CDR3 loop: CASSLALAGIDEQFF. As DNA, the CDR3 is TGCGCCAGCAGCTTGGCATTAGCGGGAATCGATGAGCAGTTCTTC.

As for this clone: A much larger clone lies a single base off, so this may be a read error. The same CDR3 also results from other DNA sequences found in this sample. This chain links TRBV13 with TRBJ2-3; D gene unclear. Germline V gene sequence: CDR1 PRHDT, CDR2 FYEKMQ (reference sequence). The CDR3 runs to 12 residues. V dropped 5 bases and J dropped 0 bases, with 3 bases sitting between them. CDR3 region: CASSPSTDTQYF. Here the CDR3 DNA reads TGTGCCAGCAGCCCAAGCACAGATACGCAGTATTTT.